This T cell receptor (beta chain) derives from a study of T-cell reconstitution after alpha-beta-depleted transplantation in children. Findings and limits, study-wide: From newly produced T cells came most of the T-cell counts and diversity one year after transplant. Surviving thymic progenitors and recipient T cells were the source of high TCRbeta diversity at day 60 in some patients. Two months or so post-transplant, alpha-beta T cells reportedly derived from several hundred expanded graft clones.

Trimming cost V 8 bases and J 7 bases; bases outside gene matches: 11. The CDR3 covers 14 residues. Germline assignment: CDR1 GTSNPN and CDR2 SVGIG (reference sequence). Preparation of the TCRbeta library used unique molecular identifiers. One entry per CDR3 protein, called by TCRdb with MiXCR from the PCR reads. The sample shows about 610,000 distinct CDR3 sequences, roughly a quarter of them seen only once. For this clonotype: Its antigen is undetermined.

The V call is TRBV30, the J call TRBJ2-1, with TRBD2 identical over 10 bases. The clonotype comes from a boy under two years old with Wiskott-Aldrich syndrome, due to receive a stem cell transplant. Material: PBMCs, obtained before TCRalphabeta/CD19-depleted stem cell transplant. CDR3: CAGGNLAGGNEQFF. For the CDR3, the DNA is TGTGCCGGGGGGAATTTAGCGGGAGGAAATGAGCAGTTCTTC.